The clone carrying this TCR beta chain was counted a single time. This record belongs to a study of T cell changes during pregnancy in multiple sclerosis. V was clipped by 0 bases and J by 3 bases; unmatched bases: 0. This CDR3 is built from 15 residues. CDR1 is LGHNA and CDR2 is YSLEER in the germline V gene. TCRdb keeps only in-frame clones here, not all; method: immunoSEQ multiplex PCR. The data contain just under 35,000 clones, roughly 88% of them singletons. The V gene is TRBV4-3, the J gene TRBJ2-1; 9 bases line up with TRBD2. The material sequenced was peripheral blood, taken in the second trimester of pregnancy. The clonotype was recovered from a female donor in good health, enrolled as a control in a pregnancy study. CDR3 sequence reads: CASSQERGGYNEQFF. In DNA, the CDR3 is TGCGCCAGCAGCCAAGAGCGGGGGGGCTACAATGAGCAGTTCTTC.